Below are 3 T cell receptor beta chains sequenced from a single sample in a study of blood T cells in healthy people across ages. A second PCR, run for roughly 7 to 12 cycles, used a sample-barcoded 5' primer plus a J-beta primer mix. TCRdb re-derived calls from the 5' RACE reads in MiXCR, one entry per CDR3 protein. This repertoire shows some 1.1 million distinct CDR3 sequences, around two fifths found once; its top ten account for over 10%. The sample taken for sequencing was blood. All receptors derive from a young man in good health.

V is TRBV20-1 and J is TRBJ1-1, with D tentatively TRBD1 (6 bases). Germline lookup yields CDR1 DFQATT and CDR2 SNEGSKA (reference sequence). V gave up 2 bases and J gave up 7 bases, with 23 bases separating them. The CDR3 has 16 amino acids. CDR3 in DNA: TGCAGTGCTAGACCTACCGACAGGTTCCGAATCGGTGAAGCTTTCTTT. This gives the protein CSARPTDRFRIGEAFF.

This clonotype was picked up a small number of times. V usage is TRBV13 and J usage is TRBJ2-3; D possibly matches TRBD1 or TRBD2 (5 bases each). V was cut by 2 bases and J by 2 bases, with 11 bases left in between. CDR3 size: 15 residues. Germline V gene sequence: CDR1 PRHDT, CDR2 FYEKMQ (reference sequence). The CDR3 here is CASSLTGTTTDTQYF. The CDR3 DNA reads TGTGCCAGCAGCTTAACCGGGACCACCACAGATACGCAGTATTTT.

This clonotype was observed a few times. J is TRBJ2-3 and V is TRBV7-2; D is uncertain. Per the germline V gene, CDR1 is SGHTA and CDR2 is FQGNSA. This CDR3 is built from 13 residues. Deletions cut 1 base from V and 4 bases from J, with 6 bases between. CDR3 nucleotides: TGTGCCAGCAGCTTAGTTCATCCAGATACGCAGTATTTT. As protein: CASSLVHPDTQYF.